This entry lists 28 T cell receptor beta chains sequenced from one sample in a study of cytomegalovirus exposure and HLA in healthy donors. Use of 60 Vbeta and 13 Jbeta primers characterized the PCR. TCRdb's copy holds only in-frame clones and misses some; the assay was immunoSEQ multiplex PCR. The profile shows fewer than 150,000 clones, about 75% of them singletons. Sequencing input: PBMCs. The receptors were gathered from a woman aged 25-40 years in good health and CMV-seronegative.

This clone has only a few counts. V usage is TRBV5-4 and J usage is TRBJ2-6; no clear D gene. The V end was cut by 5 bases, the J end by 0 bases, with 3 bases between. Germline assignment: CDR1 SGHNT and CDR2 YYREEE (reference sequence). The CDR3 covers 13 residues. The CDR3 DNA is TGTGCCAGCAGACACTCTGGGGCCAACGTCCTGACTTTC. Its translation: CASRHSGANVLTF.

The genes are TRBV5-4 and TRBJ2-5, with D possibly matching TRBD2 (7 bases). V lost 4 bases and J 4 bases, leaving 14 bases between the germline ends. Germline V lookup: CDR1 SGHNT, CDR2 YYREEE (reference sequence). This CDR3 is 14 amino acids long. The CDR3 reads CASSGGGGLETQYF. Written as DNA, the CDR3 is TGTGCCAGCAGCGGGGGAGGGGGGCTAGAGACCCAGTACTTC.

This chain connects TRBV9 to TRBJ1-1, with TRBD1 identical over 7 bases. V lost 2 bases to trimming and J lost 1 base; unmatched junction nucleotides: 8. CDR3 length equals 16 residues. Germline V gene data show CDR1 as SGDLS and CDR2 as YYNGEE. For the CDR3, the DNA is TGTGCCAGCAGCGTGGGGGTGGGGACAGCGAACACTGAAGCTTTCTTT. Encoded protein: CASSVGVGTANTEAFF.

This chain links TRBV6-6 with TRBJ2-5; D possibly corresponds to TRBD2 (5 bases). The CDR3 extends over 14 amino acids. V lost 2 bases and J lost 4, with 11 bases in between. Germline V gives CDR1 MNHNY, CDR2 SVGAGI (reference sequence). In nucleotides, the CDR3 is TGTGCCAGCAGTTACGGACGGGGTTTAGAGACCCAGTACTTC. This codes for CASSYGRGLETQYF.

The chain combines TRBV25-1 with TRBJ2-7; the D gene is possibly TRBD2 (7 bases). This CDR3 is built from 15 residues. With 4 bases removed from V and 3 bases from J, the gap between germline ends came to 16 bases. Germline V gene data show CDR1 as MGHDK and CDR2 as SYGVNS. CDR3 DNA sequence: TGTGCCAGCAGTGTGGGGGGGGCTAATGGCTACGAGCAGTACTTC. Translation gives CASSVGGANGYEQYF.

J is TRBJ2-2 and V is TRBV28; tentatively, D is TRBD2 (6 bases). Germline CDR1 and CDR2: MDHEN and SYDVKM. There are 14 residues in the CDR3. The V end lost 3 bases, the J end lost 5 bases, and 10 bases lay between the germline ends. CDR3 in amino acids: CASSLSGGTGELFF. The CDR3 DNA reads TGTGCCAGCAGTTTGTCCGGGGGAACCGGGGAGCTGTTTTTT.

The chain combines TRBV21-1 with TRBJ2-2; the table assigns TRBD2, which was not confirmed against the DNA. TRBV21-1 is recorded as a pseudogene. The CDR3 extends over 17 amino acids. CDR3 residues: CASSKRGGSMDTGELFF. CDR3 bases: TGTGCCAGCAGCAAACGGGGGGGCAGTATGGACACCGGGGAGCTGTTTTTT.

The J gene is TRBJ2-7, the V gene TRBV18; the match to TRBD2 covers 7 bases. The J segment lost 6 bases and the V segment lost 2 bases, leaving 4 bases of the junction unmatched. CDR3 size: 13 residues. Germline V gene lookup returns CDR1 KGHSH and CDR2 LQKENI. The CDR3 reads CASSPGGESEQYF. CDR3 sequence (DNA): TGTGCCAGCTCACCAGGGGGGGAGAGCGAGCAGTACTTC.

This clone was recorded a few times. The chain employs TRBV5-1 and TRBJ2-3; 8 bases map to TRBD2. V was clipped by 1 base and J by 1 base; unmatched bases: 17. This CDR3 spans 20 amino acids. Per germline, CDR1 SGHRS and CDR2 YFSETQ. The CDR3 bases are TGCGCCAGCAGCTTGCGTGACTGGTTGAGTGGCGGGGGGCGCACAGATACGCAGTATTTT. Protein: CASSLRDWLSGGGRTDTQYF.

CDR3 nucleotides: TGTGCCAGCAGTGAAGCCCTAAACTATCGGACAGGGGGCGGTCAGCCCCAGCATTTT. Translated, it gives CASSEALNYRTGGGQPQHF. V and J are TRBV6-1 and TRBJ1-5, with 11 bases fitting TRBD1. The CDR3 sequence is 19 residues long. Germline assignment: CDR1 MNHNS and CDR2 SASEGT. V was clipped by 0 bases and J by 6 bases; unmatched bases: 13.

CDR3 residues: CASSRGRDSPHNEQFF. The DNA for the CDR3 is TGTGCCAGCAGCCGAGGCCGGGACTCCCCCCACAATGAGCAGTTCTTC. V usage is TRBV11-3 and J usage is TRBJ2-1; the D gene is possibly TRBD2 (6 bases). Germline CDR1 SGHNT, CDR2 YENEEA. This CDR3 has 16 residues. V was cut by 5 bases and J by 5 bases, with 19 bases left in between. Variable domain in full (rest from reference TRBV11-3 and TRBJ2-1): EAGVVQSPRYKIIEKKQPVAFWCNPISGHNTLYWYLQNLGQGPELLIRYENEEAVDDSQLPKDRFSAERLKGVDSTLKIQPAELGDSAVYLCASSRGRDSPHNEQFFGPGTRLTVL.

This clone has only a few counts. The chain carries TRBV19 and TRBJ2-1; 12 nucleotides match TRBD2. The CDR3 runs to 16 residues. The germline V gene has CDR1 LNHDA and CDR2 SQIVND (reference sequence). The junction had 11 bases not matched to a gene; V was cut back by 4 bases and J by 10 bases. The CDR3 region has the DNA TGTGCCAGTAGTACTCCCGGACTAGCGGGGTTCGAGGAGCAGTTCTTC. Its protein product is CASSTPGLAGFEEQFF.

The rearrangement joins TRBV5-6 to TRBJ2-1, with 7 bases lining up with TRBD2. This CDR3 contains 15 residues. Trimming removed 0 bases from V and 4 bases from J; junction bases left unmatched: 4. The germline V gene encodes CDR1 SGHDT and CDR2 YYEEEE. The CDR3 DNA reads TGTGCCAGCAGCTTGGGTCTAGCGGATTACAATGAGCAGTTCTTC. Translated: CASSLGLADYNEQFF.

The chain combines TRBV7-2 with TRBJ2-7; 7 bases fit TRBD1. Germline trimming cut 6 bases from V and 0 bases from J; bases unmatched to any gene: 5. Germline lookup yields CDR1 SGHTA and CDR2 FQGNSA. This CDR3 has 14 amino acids. CDR3 sequence (DNA): TGTGCCAGCAGAAAACAGGGGCACTCCTACGAGCAGTACTTC. This encodes CASRKQGHSYEQYF.

The chain's CDR3 is CASSPGVAGGRDEQFF. CDR3 sequence (DNA): TGTGCCAGCAGCCCCGGAGTAGCGGGGGGGAGGGATGAGCAGTTCTTC. The J gene is TRBJ2-1, the V gene TRBV28; TRBD2 aligns across 11 bases. The CDR3 covers 16 residues. V shed 6 bases and J 8 bases; nucleotides not matched to a gene: 12. Germline V gene lookup returns CDR1 MDHEN and CDR2 SYDVKM. The entire variable domain, with the rest obtained from reference TRBV28 and TRBJ2-1, is as follows: DVKVTQSSRYLVKRTGEKVFLECVQDMDHENMFWYRQDPGLGLRLIYFSYDVKMKEKGDIPEGYSVSREKKERFSLILESASTNQTSMYLCASSPGVAGGRDEQFFGPGTRLTVL.

On this clone itself: Relative to the germline gene, one junction end is altered; a read error may explain this. The chain uses TRBV7-7 and TRBJ2-1; weak D call: TRBD2 (5 bases). Germline-derived CDR1 and CDR2 are SSHAT and FNYEAQ (reference sequence). CDR3 length: 15 residues. The CDR3 spells CASSPGGADYNEQFF. The CDR3 DNA is TGTGCTAGCAGCCCAGGTGGAGCGGACTACAATGAGCAGTTCTTC.

The gene calls are TRBV4-2 and TRBJ2-2, with D perhaps TRBD2 (6 bases). The CDR3 extends over 17 amino acids. The V gene lost 0 bases and the J gene lost 2 bases, with 13 bases spanning the gap. Germline CDR1 LGHNA, CDR2 YNFKEQ. The CDR3 DNA reads TGTGCCAGCAGCCAAGAAACGGGACTCGCAAACACCGGGGAGCTGTTTTTT. Protein product: CASSQETGLANTGELFF.

This clone has just a few counts. The same CDR3 also results from other DNA sequences found in this sample. The V call is TRBV6-1, the J call TRBJ2-5; 11 positions agree with TRBD2. The CDR3 length is 14 residues. In germline, CDR1 is MNHNS, CDR2 SASEGT. V lost 8 bases to trimming and J lost 4 bases; unmatched junction nucleotides: 6. CDR3 sequence: CASGLAGGGETQYF. In DNA form, the CDR3 reads TGTGCCAGCGGCCTAGCGGGGGGTGGAGAGACCCAGTACTTC.

The chain recombines TRBV7-3 with TRBJ2-5; 7 bases map to TRBD1. J was trimmed by 13 bases and V by 5 bases; bases with no gene match: 13. The length of the CDR3 is 13 residues. CDR1 is SGHTA, CDR2 FQGTGA, per germline. CDR3 sequence: CASSVDRETNPYF. The CDR3 DNA reads as TGTGCCAGCAGCGTCGACAGGGAAACAAATCCGTACTTC.

This chain uses TRBV5-5 with TRBJ1-1; D ambiguous. The CDR3 has 18 residues. Trimming left V 2 bases short and J 9 bases short, with 29 bases between. Per the germline V gene, CDR1 is SGHKS and CDR2 is YYEKEE (reference sequence). Here the CDR3 DNA reads TGTGCCAGCAGCTTACGACCGATCCTTGAGCGCACCACACCTCAAGCTTTCTTT. This gives the protein CASSLRPILERTTPQAFF.

The V call is TRBV5-5, the J call TRBJ1-2, with 10 nucleotides matching TRBD1. Germline V gene data show CDR1 as SGHKS and CDR2 as YYEKEE (reference sequence). Germline trimming cut 5 bases from V and 3 bases from J; bases unmatched to any gene: 4. The CDR3 spans 14 residues. The chain's CDR3 is CASRSGTGDYGYTF. The CDR3, as DNA: TGTGCCAGCAGGTCCGGGACAGGGGACTATGGCTACACCTTC.

V usage is TRBV28 and J usage is TRBJ2-3; 7 bases map to TRBD1. Germline-derived CDR1 and CDR2 are MDHEN and SYDVKM. This CDR3 is 15 amino acids long. With V trimmed by 4 bases and J by 1 base, 5 bases remained unmatched. CDR3 bases: TGTGCCAGCAGTTCAACAGGGGTTGGCACAGATACGCAGTATTTT. It is translated as CASSSTGVGTDTQYF.

The V call is TRBV6-6, the J call TRBJ2-3, with D maybe TRBD2 (6 bases). The germline gives CDR1 MNHNY, CDR2 SVGAGI (reference sequence). The CDR3 is made up of 14 amino acids. Trimming shortened V by 5 bases and J by 0 bases, and 9 bases separated the two germline ends. The CDR3 is CASSPLASTDTQYF. The CDR3 DNA reads TGTGCCAGCAGTCCACTAGCTAGCACAGATACGCAGTATTTT.

The genes are TRBV9 and TRBJ2-5, with a possible D match to TRBD2 (6 bases). The CDR3 loop spans 15 amino acids. V lost 1 base, J lost 5 bases, and 15 bases lay in between. Per germline, CDR1 SGDLS and CDR2 YYNGEE. The CDR3 loop reads CASSVRGGGVETQYF. The CDR3 DNA reads TGTGCCAGCAGCGTACGGGGAGGCGGCGTCGAGACCCAGTACTTC.

The rearrangement joins TRBV20-1 to TRBJ2-7; D possibly corresponds to TRBD2 (5 bases). CDR3 size: 11 residues. Germline CDR1 and CDR2: DFQATT and SNEGSKA (reference sequence). Trimming removed 8 bases from V and 6 bases from J, with 14 bases in between. The CDR3 spells CSILSGSEQYV. CDR3 DNA sequence: TGCAGTATCCTGTCGGGGTCCGAGCAGTACGTC.

The chain uses TRBV7-2 and TRBJ1-4, with D maybe TRBD1 (6 bases). Germline V lookup: CDR1 SGHTA, CDR2 FQGNSA. CDR3 length: 15 residues. Trimming stripped 6 bases from V and 8 bases from J, with 19 bases between. CDR3: CASRGSGGLREKLFF. Here the CDR3 DNA reads TGTGCCAGCAGGGGTTCGGGGGGCTTAAGAGAAAAACTGTTTTTT. The full variable domain, rest sourced from reference TRBV7-2 and TRBJ1-4, is GAGVSQSPSNKVTEKGKDVELRCDPISGHTALYWYRQSLGQGLEFLIYFQGNSAPDKSGLPSDRFSAERTGGSVSTLTIQRTQQEDSAVYLCASRGSGGLREKLFFGSGTQLSVL.

V usage is TRBV10-3 and J usage is TRBJ1-1, with TRBD1 matching over 8 bases. CDR3 length: 15 amino acids. V shed 6 bases, J shed 1 base, and the junction held 7 bases outside the gene matches. The V gene's germline CDR1 is ENHRY and CDR2 SYGVKD. The CDR3 coding sequence is TGTGCCATCAGCCGTCAAGGGACAGGGAACACTGAAGCTTTCTTT. It codes for CAISRQGTGNTEAFF.

The chain employs TRBV30 and TRBJ1-2; TRBD1 aligns across 10 bases. Germline V gene sequence: CDR1 GTSNPN, CDR2 SVGIG (reference sequence). After removal of 7 bases from V and 4 bases from J, the junction contained 9 bases not matched to a gene. The CDR3 has 14 residues. The CDR3 nucleotides are TGTGCCTTGCTTGGACAGGGGGAGACCTATGGCTACACCTTC. This sequence encodes CALLGQGETYGYTF.